The clone carrying this TCR beta chain was recorded once. Its antigen is unidentified. Trimming cost V 1 base and J 9 bases, with 13 bases left between them. Germline V CDR1 and CDR2: MNHNS, SASEGT. The CDR3 sequence is 14 residues long. Time point of the sample: week 35, safety follow-up. In the vaccine, a single dose held 300 ug of the mutant IDH1 20-mer peptide, along with topical imiquimod. The astrocytomas were IDH1-mutant, ATRX-negative, and WHO grade 3 or 4. The sample comes from a study of a mutant IDH1 vaccine in newly diagnosed glioma. TCRdb's copy holds only in-frame clones and misses some; the assay was immunoSEQ multiplex PCR. The table has tens of thousands of clones, less than 90% seen once.

The sequenced sample was PBMCs, obtained from a glioma patient whose treatment included an IDH1 peptide vaccine. This chain uses TRBV6-1 with TRBJ2-1; D is unresolved. The origin of this receptor is a man aged 25-45 years with glioma. CDR3 residues: CASSEGLLSGEQFF. CDR3 DNA: TGTGCCAGCAGTGAAGGTTTGTTATCTGGTGAGCAGTTCTTC.